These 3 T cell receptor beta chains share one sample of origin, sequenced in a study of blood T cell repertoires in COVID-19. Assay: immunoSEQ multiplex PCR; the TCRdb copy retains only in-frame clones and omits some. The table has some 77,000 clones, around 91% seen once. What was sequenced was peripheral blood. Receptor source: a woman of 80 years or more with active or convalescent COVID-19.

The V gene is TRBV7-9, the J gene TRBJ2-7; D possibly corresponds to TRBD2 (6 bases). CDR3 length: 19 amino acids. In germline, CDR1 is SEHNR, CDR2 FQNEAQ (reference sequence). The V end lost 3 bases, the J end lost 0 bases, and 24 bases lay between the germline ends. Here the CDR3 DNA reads TGTGCCAGCAGCTTCCTCCCCACCGCGGGGCTACCAAACTCCTACGAGCAGTACTTC. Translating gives CASSFLPTAGLPNSYEQYF.

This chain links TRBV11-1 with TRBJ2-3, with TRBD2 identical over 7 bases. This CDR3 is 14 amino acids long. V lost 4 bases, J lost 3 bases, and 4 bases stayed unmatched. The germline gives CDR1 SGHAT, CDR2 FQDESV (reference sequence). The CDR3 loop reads CASSYGLGTDTQYF. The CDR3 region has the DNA TGTGCCAGCAGCTACGGACTAGGTACAGATACGCAGTATTTT.

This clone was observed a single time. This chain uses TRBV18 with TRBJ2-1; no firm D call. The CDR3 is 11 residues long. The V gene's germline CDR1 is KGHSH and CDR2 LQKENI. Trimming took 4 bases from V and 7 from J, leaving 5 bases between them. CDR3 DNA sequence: TGTGCCAGCTCACTCAATAATGAGCAGTTCTTC. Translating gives CASSLNNEQFF.